This paragraph covers one TCR beta chain sequence. What it recognizes is unknown. Method: immunoSEQ multiplex PCR; TCRdb's copy keeps in-frame clones and lacks some. The repertoire holds roughly 150,000 clones, approximately 90% seen once, with about 4.5% in the top ten. The sample originates from a study of T cell responses to AZD1222 COVID-19 vaccine. Study conclusions and caveats: Within unmutated variant regions lay the reported targets of nearly half of spike-specific TCRs. Spike regions recognized by vaccine-associated CD4 TCRs spanned the protein, led by 160-218 and 743-854.

V was pared by 6 bases and J by 1 base, with 7 bases between. Germline V gene data show CDR1 as SGDLS and CDR2 as YYNGEE. The CDR3 is 13 amino acids. The rearrangement uses TRBV9 and TRBJ2-2; D unresolved. The sample was peripheral blood, taken on day 0 of AZD1222 vaccination. The sequence came from an adult in good health. This chain's CDR3 is CASKHGNTGELFF. The CDR3 bases are TGTGCCAGCAAACATGGGAACACCGGGGAGCTGTTTTTT.